The 21 T cell receptor beta chains below come from one sample, sequenced in a study of T cell responses to AZD1222 COVID-19 vaccine. Data came from immunoSEQ multiplex PCR; TCRdb stores just in-frame clones and leaves some out. The sample yields fewer than 110,000 clones, 75% to 95% seen once. The sample in question was peripheral blood, obtained on day 0 of AZD1222 vaccination. The receptors come from an adult in good health.

This clone turned up a few times. J is TRBJ1-6 and V is TRBV2; D uncertain. Germline CDR1 reads SNHLY; CDR2 reads FYNNEI. V gave up 0 bases and J gave up 8 bases, with 8 bases separating them. This CDR3 contains 14 residues. In nucleotides, the CDR3 is TGTGCCAGCAGTGAAGCGCCCCAATATTCACCCCTCCACTTT. Translating gives CASSEAPQYSPLHF.

This clone was seen only once. The V gene is TRBV6-2 or TRBV6-3, the J gene TRBJ1-1; tentatively, D is TRBD1 (5 bases). In germline, CDR1 is MNHEY, CDR2 SVGEGT. The CDR3 runs 16 residues. The ends were cut back, 5 bases at V and 6 bases at J, with 22 bases in the middle. The DNA of the CDR3 is TGTGCCAGCAGTGACTTCTTTCGGGGGGGTGCCTCTGAAGCTTTCTTT. It specifies CASSDFFRGGASEAFF.

This clone was counted only a few times. This chain uses TRBV6-5 with TRBJ2-2; D uncertain. With 5 bases removed from V and 7 bases from J, the gap between germline ends came to 11 bases. CDR3 length equals 13 residues. Germline values: CDR1 MNHEY, CDR2 SVGAGI. DNA of the CDR3: TGTGCCAGCAGTCGGTCCCTCGGCGGGGAGCTGTTTTTT. Residues: CASSRSLGGELFF.

V and J are TRBV27 and TRBJ1-1, with D tentatively TRBD1 (5 bases). From germline, CDR1 is MNHEY and CDR2 SMNVEV (reference sequence). The V end lost 0 bases, the J end lost 2 bases, and 7 bases lay between the germline ends. This CDR3 has 14 amino acids. CDR3 nucleotides: TGTGCCAGCAGTTTATCGGGACCTAACACTGAAGCTTTCTTT. It translates to CASSLSGPNTEAFF.

This chain connects TRBV7-9 to TRBJ2-3, with a weak D call TRBD1 (6 bases). This CDR3 region has 17 residues. Germline CDR1 and CDR2: SEHNR and FQNEAQ (reference sequence). V was pared by 5 bases and J by 4 bases, with 22 bases between. The CDR3 nucleotides read TGTGCCAGCAGCATTCCGGTTCGTCAGGGGTTTTCAGATACGCAGTATTTT. Its translation: CASSIPVRQGFSDTQYF. The whole variable domain, filled in from reference TRBV7-9 and TRBJ2-3, reads DTGVSQNPRHKITKRGQNVTFRCDPISEHNRLYWYRQTLGQGPEFLTYFQNEAQLEKSRLLSDRFSAERPKGSFSTLEIQRTEQGDSAMYLCASSIPVRQGFSDTQYFGPGTRLTVL.

V gene TRBV5-5 combines with J gene TRBJ1-2; 10 bases agree with TRBD1. CDR3 size: 14 residues. V was pared by 4 bases and J by 5 bases, with 5 bases of the junction left unmatched. The germline V gene encodes CDR1 SGHKS and CDR2 YYEKEE (reference sequence). CDR3 amino acids: CASSLGQGTYGYTF. The CDR3 DNA follows: TGTGCCAGCAGCCTGGGACAGGGGACTTATGGCTACACCTTC. Using reference TRBV5-5 and TRBJ1-2 for the parts outside the CDR3, the full variable domain is DAGVTQSPTHLIKTRGQQVTLRCSPISGHKSVSWYQQVLGQGPQFIFQYYEKEERGRGNFPDRFSARQFPNYSSELNVNALLLGDSALYLCASSLGQGTYGYTFGSGTRLTVV.

The chain has TRBV18 and TRBJ2-5; D is possibly TRBD1 (6 bases). The CDR3 sequence is 15 residues long. CDR1 and CDR2 (germline): KGHSH, LQKENI. V dropped 0 bases and J dropped 2 bases, with 10 bases sitting between them. The CDR3 DNA sequence: TGTGCCAGCTCACCACCGAACAGGGCACAAGAGACCCAGTACTTC. Residues: CASSPPNRAQETQYF.

The CDR3 DNA reads as TGTGCCAGTAGTATGGTTGGTGTGGGTCCCGAGGAGACCCAGTACTTC. Residues: CASSMVGVGPEETQYF. The chain links TRBV19 to TRBJ2-5; D unclear. Trimming stripped 3 bases from V and 5 bases from J, with 19 bases between. The CDR3 covers 16 residues. The germline gives CDR1 LNHDA, CDR2 SQIVND (reference sequence).

This rearrangement joins TRBV3-1 (or the pseudogene TRBV3-2) to TRBJ1-1, with a weak D call TRBD1 (6 bases). With 4 bases removed from V and 3 bases from J, the gap between germline ends came to 21 bases. This CDR3 contains 17 residues. CDR1 and CDR2 from the germline V gene are LGHDT and YNNKEL (reference sequence). The CDR3 reads CASSPKTGLLEDTEAFF. The CDR3 nucleotides are TGTGCCAGCAGCCCCAAGACAGGCTTACTGGAGGACACTGAAGCTTTCTTT.

This clone was found once. V is TRBV10-3 and J is TRBJ1-1; TRBD1 matches at 10 bases. V lost 9 bases, J lost 7 bases, and 5 bases stayed unmatched. Germline V lookup: CDR1 ENHRY, CDR2 SYGVKD. This CDR3 region has 12 residues. Here the CDR3 reads CAIRTGGGEAFF. CDR3 nucleotide sequence: TGTGCCATTAGGACAGGGGGAGGTGAAGCTTTCTTT.

The rearrangement joins TRBV19 to TRBJ1-5; 9 bases are a match to TRBD1. The CDR3 loop spans 15 amino acids. V lost 5 bases, J lost 7 bases, and 9 bases stayed unmatched. Germline lookup yields CDR1 LNHDA and CDR2 SQIVND (reference sequence). CDR3 in amino acids: CASSGGDREEQPQHF. Here the CDR3 DNA reads TGTGCCAGTAGTGGGGGGGACAGGGAGGAACAGCCCCAGCATTTT.

This clone has a single count. The V call is TRBV4-1, the J call TRBJ2-1, with TRBD1 as a possible D gene (5 bases). CDR1 and CDR2 (germline): MGHRA, YSYEKL. Trimming took 1 base from V and 9 from J, leaving 13 bases between them. This CDR3 is built from 14 residues. CDR3 amino acids: CASSQVRLQGEQFF. In DNA, the CDR3 is TGCGCCAGCAGCCAAGTACGACTGCAGGGTGAGCAGTTCTTC.

The chain couples TRBV5-4 to TRBJ1-2; TRBD1 agrees at 10 bases. J lost 7 bases, V lost 4 bases, and 10 bases had no gene match. This CDR3 is 15 amino acids long. CDR1 and CDR2 from the germline V gene are SGHNT and YYREEE (reference sequence). CDR3 in DNA: TGTGCCAGCAGCCCCCACCCGGGACAGGGGTTTGGCTACACCTTC. Its protein product is CASSPHPGQGFGYTF. Supplemented by reference TRBV5-4 and TRBJ1-2, the full variable domain reads ETGVTQSPTHLIKTRGQQVTLRCSSQSGHNTVSWYQQALGQGPQFIFQYYREEENGRGNFPPRFSGLQFPNYSSELNVNALELDDSALYLCASSPHPGQGFGYTFGSGTRLTVV.

The rearrangement uses TRBV7-2 and TRBJ2-3; TRBD2 aligns across 12 bases. Germline values: CDR1 SGHTA, CDR2 FQGNSA. The CDR3 runs 14 residues. V lost 5 bases to trimming and J lost 8 bases; unmatched junction nucleotides: 5. CDR3 in DNA: TGTGCCAGCAGCCCACTAGCGGGGGGCGGTACGCAGTATTTT. This sequence encodes CASSPLAGGGTQYF.

This chain links TRBV2 with TRBJ1-3; a possible D gene is TRBD1 (6 bases). V gave up 8 bases and J gave up 4 bases, with 9 bases separating them. This CDR3 has 12 amino acids. Germline V lookup: CDR1 SNHLY, CDR2 FYNNEI. The CDR3 sequence: CASQGQGNTIYF. The CDR3 DNA follows: TGTGCCAGCCAAGGACAGGGAAACACCATATATTTT.

The chain couples TRBV7-3 to TRBJ1-1; D uncertain. CDR3 size: 15 residues. From germline, CDR1 is SGHTA and CDR2 FQGTGA. V shed 4 bases and J shed 0 bases, with 12 bases lying between them. CDR3 nucleotides: TGTGCCAGCAGCTCCCTGACACAAGTGAACACTGAAGCTTTCTTT. It codes for CASSSLTQVNTEAFF.

J is TRBJ1-1 and V is TRBV7-2; possible D gene TRBD1, 5 bases. From germline, CDR1 is SGHTA and CDR2 FQGNSA. This CDR3 spans 14 amino acids. V lost 5 bases, J lost 4 bases, and 14 bases lay in between. The CDR3 protein is CASSVTDLGTEAFF. The CDR3, as DNA: TGTGCCAGCAGCGTGACAGATCTGGGCACTGAAGCTTTCTTT.

The rearrangement uses TRBV7-2 and TRBJ2-1; unclear D gene. V was pared by 5 bases and J by 9 bases, with 17 bases between. Germline loops: CDR1 SGHTA, CDR2 FQGNSA. This CDR3 is 14 amino acids long. The CDR3 loop is CASSRRSAEVEQFF. DNA of the CDR3: TGTGCCAGCAGCAGGCGGTCAGCCGAGGTTGAGCAGTTCTTC.

The gene calls are TRBV10-3 and TRBJ1-3, with D perhaps TRBD1 (5 bases). CDR3 length: 15 amino acids. With 0 bases removed from V and 2 bases from J, the gap between germline ends came to 8 bases. CDR1 is ENHRY, CDR2 SYGVKD, per germline. As DNA, the CDR3 is TGTGCCATCAGTGAGTCAAGGGGACCTGGAAACACCATATATTTT. Translating gives CAISESRGPGNTIYF.

V gene TRBV5-5 combines with J gene TRBJ1-2; D unclear. The V end was cut by 2 bases, the J end by 2 bases, with 10 bases between. CDR3 size: 14 residues. Germline V gene data show CDR1 as SGHKS and CDR2 as YYEKEE (reference sequence). The CDR3 loop reads CASSLDLGNYGYTF. The CDR3 coding sequence is TGTGCCAGCAGCTTAGATCTGGGCAACTATGGCTACACCTTC.

The chain has TRBV4-2 and TRBJ1-3; D is unclear. CDR1 and CDR2 (germline): LGHNA, YNFKEQ. The CDR3 sequence is 16 residues long. The V end lost 2 bases, the J end lost 0 bases, and 11 bases lay between the germline ends. CDR3 nucleotide sequence: TGTGCCAGCAGCCAATTTGAGGCGAACTCTGGAAACACCATATATTTT. Translating gives CASSQFEANSGNTIYF.